The clone carrying this TCR delta chain has more than one count but fewer than ten. The germline V gene encodes CDR1 GEAIGNYY and CDR2 EKD. There are 15 residues in the CDR3. Germline trimming cut 1 base from V and 9 bases from J; bases unmatched to any gene: 9. The sample originates from a study of gamma-delta T cells after stem cell transplantation. TCRdb processed the RT-PCR reads again with the CATT caller. This sample has more than 10,000 delta-chain clones, with around 1.2% found just once. The sequence was obtained from a human donor. It is not recorded whose cells these are; they may come from a transplant donor. The rearrangement joins TRDV2 to TRDJ1; 11 bases are shared with TRDD3. Source material: gamma-delta T cells. The CDR3 region is CACDTVLGDRTQLIF. In DNA form, the CDR3 reads TGTGCCTGTGACACGGTACTGGGGGATAGAACACAACTCATCTTT.